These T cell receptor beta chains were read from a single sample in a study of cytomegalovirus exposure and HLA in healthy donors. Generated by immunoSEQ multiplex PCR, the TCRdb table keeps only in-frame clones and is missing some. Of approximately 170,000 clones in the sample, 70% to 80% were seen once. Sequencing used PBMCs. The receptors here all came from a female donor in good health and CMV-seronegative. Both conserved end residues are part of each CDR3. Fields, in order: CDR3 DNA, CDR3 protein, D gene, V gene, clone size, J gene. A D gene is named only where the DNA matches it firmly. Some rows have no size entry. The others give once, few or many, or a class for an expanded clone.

CDR3nt: TGTGCCAGCAGCTTGCGACAGGGGCTCCAAGCGACCCAGTACTTC
CDR3aa: CASSLRQGLQATQYF
d_gene: TRBD1
v_gene: TRBV5-4
abundance: once
j_gene: TRBJ2-5

CDR3nt: TGTGCCTGGAGCGTACGGAGGGCGGGGGAGCAGTTCTTC
CDR3aa: CAWSVRRAGEQFF
d_gene: NA
v_gene: TRBV30
abundance: NA
j_gene: TRBJ2-1

CDR3nt: TGTGCCAGCAGAGCACAGGGCGTGAACACTGAAGCTTTCTTT
CDR3aa: CASRAQGVNTEAFF
d_gene: NA
v_gene: TRBV27
abundance: NA
j_gene: TRBJ1-1

CDR3nt: TGTGCCAGCAGCCCACGAGCCTCTAGCGGGGGTGGGCCCACAGATACGCAGTATTTT
CDR3aa: CASSPRASSGGGPTDTQYF
d_gene: TRBD2
v_gene: TRBV13
abundance: NA
j_gene: TRBJ2-3

CDR3nt: TGTGCCAGCAGTTTAATGTGGACAGATGGTAGCAATCAGCCCCAGCATTTT
CDR3aa: CASSLMWTDGSNQPQHF
d_gene: NA
v_gene: TRBV27
abundance: once
j_gene: TRBJ1-5

CDR3nt: TGTGCCAGCAGCCTCGGACAGGGGTGGAAACAGACCCAGTACTTC
CDR3aa: CASSLGQGWKQTQYF
d_gene: TRBD1
v_gene: TRBV7-2
abundance: NA
j_gene: TRBJ2-5

CDR3nt: TGTGCCAGCAGCTTACTCCTCCCCCATGAGCAGTTCTTC
CDR3aa: CASSLLLPHEQFF
d_gene: NA
v_gene: TRBV7-9
abundance: NA
j_gene: TRBJ2-1

CDR3nt: TGTGCCAGCAGTATAGCTGGGAACACTGAAGCTTTCTTT
CDR3aa: CASSIAGNTEAFF
d_gene: NA
v_gene: TRBV28
abundance: NA
j_gene: TRBJ1-1

CDR3nt: TGCGCCAGCAGCCAAACAGGGACAGATACGCAGTATTTT
CDR3aa: CASSQTGTDTQYF
d_gene: NA
v_gene: TRBV5-1
abundance: NA
j_gene: TRBJ2-3

CDR3nt: TGTGCCAGCAGCGTACTAGCGGGGAGTAGCACAGATACGCAGTATTTT
CDR3aa: CASSVLAGSSTDTQYF
d_gene: TRBD2
v_gene: TRBV13
abundance: NA
j_gene: TRBJ2-3

CDR3nt: TGTGCCAGCAGCCCAAACACAGATACGCAGTATTTT
CDR3aa: CASSPNTDTQYF
d_gene: NA
v_gene: TRBV5-4
abundance: NA
j_gene: TRBJ2-3

CDR3nt: TGTGCCAGCAGCTCAGGGGGGAGCTCTGGAAACACCATATATTTT
CDR3aa: CASSSGGSSGNTIYF
d_gene: TRBD1
v_gene: TRBV7-2
abundance: NA
j_gene: TRBJ1-3

CDR3nt: TGTGCCAGCAGACGGACCGGGACAGCTCGGTCCGAAGCTTTCTTT
CDR3aa: CASRRTGTARSEAFF
d_gene: TRBD1
v_gene: TRBV11-2
abundance: NA
j_gene: TRBJ1-1

CDR3nt: TGTGCCAGCAGCCAGAGGGGGGGTATTTTCGCGGGAAGCTCCTACGAGCAGTACTTC
CDR3aa: CASSQRGGIFAGSSYEQYF
d_gene: NA
v_gene: TRBV7-8
abundance: NA
j_gene: TRBJ2-7

CDR3nt: TGTGCCAGCAGTCCGTGGACAGCCACCTACGAGCAGTACTTC
CDR3aa: CASSPWTATYEQYF
d_gene: NA
v_gene: TRBV27
abundance: few
j_gene: TRBJ2-7

CDR3nt: TGTGCCAGTAGTACCCCCAGGGGTTATGATGGATATGAAAAACTGTTTTTT
CDR3aa: CASSTPRGYDGYEKLFF
d_gene: NA
v_gene: TRBV19
abundance: NA
j_gene: TRBJ1-4

CDR3nt: TGTGCCAGTTACCCCCTAGCGGGGACCGGGGAGCTGTTTTTT
CDR3aa: CASYPLAGTGELFF
d_gene: TRBD2
v_gene: TRBV19
abundance: NA
j_gene: TRBJ2-2

CDR3nt: TGCGCCAGCAGCGCGAGCGGGACAGGATACTTCAGCTCCTACAATGAGCAGTTCTTC
CDR3aa: CASSASGTGYFSSYNEQFF
d_gene: NA
v_gene: TRBV5-1
abundance: NA
j_gene: TRBJ2-1

CDR3nt: TGCAGCGTTGCCCCGATTAGCGAAGGTTTTCAGTTCTTC
CDR3aa: CSVAPISEGFQFF
d_gene: NA
v_gene: TRBV29-1
abundance: NA
j_gene: TRBJ2-1

CDR3nt: TGTGCCAGCAGTTCCGGGGGACAGGGAGGCTACGAGCAGTACTTC
CDR3aa: CASSSGGQGGYEQYF
d_gene: TRBD1
v_gene: TRBV28
abundance: NA
j_gene: TRBJ2-7

CDR3nt: TGTGCCAGCAGTTTACGTGGGACTAGCGGGGGAGAGACCCAGTACTTC
CDR3aa: CASSLRGTSGGETQYF
d_gene: TRBD2
v_gene: TRBV27
abundance: NA
j_gene: TRBJ2-5

CDR3nt: TGCGCCAGCAGCTTACTAGAGTCCGGGACAGGCCAAGAGACCCAGTACTTC
CDR3aa: CASSLLESGTGQETQYF
d_gene: TRBD1
v_gene: TRBV5-1
abundance: NA
j_gene: TRBJ2-5

CDR3nt: TGTGCCAGCAGTTTATTCTTAGGGGGCACTGGGGCCAACGGCCTGACTTTC
CDR3aa: CASSLFLGGTGANGLTF
d_gene: TRBD1
v_gene: TRBV27
abundance: NA
j_gene: TRBJ2-6

CDR3nt: TGTGCCAGCAGCTTGGACAAGGGAGTGGACAGGGCACGCGGCTACACCTTC
CDR3aa: CASSLDKGVDRARGYTF
d_gene: TRBD1
v_gene: TRBV5-4
abundance: NA
j_gene: TRBJ1-2

CDR3nt: TGTGCCAGCAGCTCCGCCTACCACAATGAGCAGTTCTTC
CDR3aa: CASSSAYHNEQFF
d_gene: NA
v_gene: TRBV6-1
abundance: NA
j_gene: TRBJ2-1

CDR3nt: TGCGCCAGCAGCTTGGAACCTAGCCCCACAGATACGCAGTATTTT
CDR3aa: CASSLEPSPTDTQYF
d_gene: NA
v_gene: TRBV5-1
abundance: NA
j_gene: TRBJ2-3

CDR3nt: TGTGCCAGCCGACTAGCGGGAGGTGGGGAGCTGTTTTTT
CDR3aa: CASRLAGGGELFF
d_gene: TRBD2
v_gene: TRBV19
abundance: NA
j_gene: TRBJ2-2

CDR3nt: TGTGCCAGCAGTTACTCTGGGGGGAACCGAGAAGAACGGCTGTTTTTT
CDR3aa: CASSYSGGNREERLFF
d_gene: NA
v_gene: TRBV6-5
abundance: NA
j_gene: TRBJ1-4

CDR3nt: TGTGCCAGCAGTATAACCCAGGGTCACACCGGGGAGCTGTTTTTT
CDR3aa: CASSITQGHTGELFF
d_gene: NA
v_gene: TRBV9
abundance: NA
j_gene: TRBJ2-2

CDR3nt: TGTGCCAGCACCCCCCGTGGAGGAGGGAGGGGTTACAATGAGCAGTTCTTC
CDR3aa: CASTPRGGGRGYNEQFF
d_gene: TRBD2
v_gene: TRBV7-9
abundance: few
j_gene: TRBJ2-1

CDR3nt: TGTGCCTGGAGCGGGACATGGAGTGAAAAACTGTTTTTT
CDR3aa: CAWSGTWSEKLFF
d_gene: NA
v_gene: TRBV30
abundance: NA
j_gene: TRBJ1-4

CDR3nt: TGTGCCTGGAGTCCCACAGGGATTGGCACTGAAGCTTTCTTT
CDR3aa: CAWSPTGIGTEAFF
d_gene: NA
v_gene: TRBV30
abundance: once
j_gene: TRBJ1-1